The 18 T cell receptor beta chains given below trace back to one sample, sequenced in a study of T cell responses to AZD1222 COVID-19 vaccine. The data were produced by immunoSEQ multiplex PCR, yet TCRdb's version contains in-frame clones alone and is incomplete. The table has 120,000 to 150,000 clones, roughly 90% seen once. The sequenced sample was peripheral blood, obtained 28 days after the second AZD1222 dose. The origin of the receptors is an adult who received the AZD1222 COVID-19 vaccine.

This clone was seen only a few times. Other DNA sequences in this specimen translate into the identical CDR3. The V gene is TRBV9, the J gene TRBJ2-7; D is ambiguous. The ends were cut back, 2 bases at V and 0 bases at J, with 6 bases in the middle. Germline V CDR1 and CDR2: SGDLS, YYNGEE. The CDR3 loop spans 13 amino acids. The CDR3 is CASSVGASYEQYF. CDR3 DNA: TGTGCCAGCAGCGTGGGCGCCTCCTACGAGCAGTACTTC.

The genes are TRBV29-1 and TRBJ1-1; D possibly corresponds to TRBD1 (5 bases). The CDR3 covers 13 residues. Germline CDR1 reads SQVTM; CDR2 reads ANQGSEA. V lost 6 bases, J lost 5 bases, and 16 bases lay in between. The DNA for the CDR3 is TGCAGCGTCCCCGTCGGGGGGTGGACTGAAGCTTTCTTT. Translation gives CSVPVGGWTEAFF. Full variable domain (missing parts from reference TRBV29-1 and TRBJ1-1): SAVISQKPSRDICQRGTSLTIQCQVDSQVTMMFWYRQQPGQSLTLIATANQGSEATYESGFVIDKFPISRPNLTFSTLTVSNMSPEDSSIYLCSVPVGGWTEAFFGQGTRLTVV.

The chain recombines TRBV28 with TRBJ2-2, with unresolved D. V lost 1 base and J 5 bases, leaving 5 bases between the germline ends. Per the germline V gene, CDR1 is MDHEN and CDR2 is SYDVKM. CDR3 size: 13 residues. CDR3 coding DNA: TGTGCCAGCAGTTTATTGGAAACCGGGGAGCTGTTTTTT. Its translation is CASSLLETGELFF.

V gene TRBV10-3 combines with J gene TRBJ1-2, with 8 nucleotides matching TRBD1. Germline lookup yields CDR1 ENHRY and CDR2 SYGVKD. V trimming: 2 bases; J trimming: 2 bases; junction bases outside the gene matches: 10. The CDR3 loop spans 17 amino acids. CDR3 coding DNA: TGTGCCATCAGTGAGACGAAAGGACAGGGCTTCAACTATGGCTACACCTTC. This translates into CAISETKGQGFNYGYTF.

This chain connects TRBV7-3 to TRBJ1-6; D perhaps matches TRBD1 (6 bases). CDR3 size: 14 residues. CDR1 and CDR2 from the germline V gene are SGHTA and FQGTGA. Trimming took off 5 bases at V and 8 bases at J, with 13 bases between the two ends. The CDR3 DNA reads TGTGCCAGCAGCCCCGGACAGCCGTATTCACCCCTCCACTTT. This translates into CASSPGQPYSPLHF.

This clone is a singleton in its sample. CDR3 DNA: TGTGCCAGCAGCAACCGAGGCGGGCAGGGGAACGAGCAGTACTTC. It yields the protein CASSNRGGQGNEQYF. The rearrangement joins TRBV7-9 to TRBJ2-7; possibly TRBD1 for D (6 bases). Germline V gives CDR1 SEHNR, CDR2 FQNEAQ (reference sequence). Trimming pared 5 bases from V and 5 bases from J, leaving 19 bases between. The CDR3 extends over 15 amino acids. The whole variable domain, filled in from reference TRBV7-9 and TRBJ2-7, reads DTGVSQNPRHKITKRGQNVTFRCDPISEHNRLYWYRQTLGQGPEFLTYFQNEAQLEKSRLLSDRFSAERPKGSFSTLEIQRTEQGDSAMYLCASSNRGGQGNEQYFGPGTRLTVT.

This chain links TRBV11-2 with TRBJ2-5, with 11 bases aligning to TRBD2. Unmatched junction bases numbered 14, after V lost 5 bases and J lost 3 bases. Germline CDR1 is SGHAT and CDR2 is FQNNGV. CDR3 length: 18 residues. For the CDR3, the DNA is TGTGCCAGCAGCCAGGGACTAGCGGCGCGTCGCCGAGAAGAGACCCAGTACTTC. Translating it yields CASSQGLAARRREETQYF. The full variable domain, its missing parts supplied by reference TRBV11-2 and TRBJ2-5, is EAGVAQSPRYKIIEKRQSVAFWCNPISGHATLYWYQQILGQGPKLLIQFQNNGVVDDSQLPKDRFSAERLKGVDSTLKIQPAKLEDSAVYLCASSQGLAARRREETQYFGPGTRLLVL.

CDR3 sequence reads: CASSYWDRLNEKLFF. The CDR3 coding sequence is TGTGCCAGCAGCTACTGGGATCGGCTTAATGAAAAACTGTTTTTT. The rearrangement uses TRBV3-1 (or the pseudogene TRBV3-2) and TRBJ1-4; D not certain. The CDR3 runs 15 residues. V was trimmed by 5 bases and J by 4 bases, leaving 14 bases between them. Germline loops: CDR1 LGHDT, CDR2 YNNKEL (reference sequence).

V usage is TRBV14 and J usage is TRBJ2-7, with a possible D match to TRBD2 (6 bases). This CDR3 is 16 amino acids long. Trimming cost V 1 base and J 3 bases, with 16 bases left between them. Germline V gene data show CDR1 as SGHDN and CDR2 as FVKESK. The CDR3, as DNA: TGTGCCAGCAGCCAAGGGCCGGGACTTAACCTCTACGAGCAGTACTTC. It yields the protein CASSQGPGLNLYEQYF. Combining the CDR3 with reference TRBV14 and TRBJ2-7 gives the whole variable domain EAGVTQFPSHSVIEKGQTVTLRCDPISGHDNLYWYRRVMGKEIKFLLHFVKESKQDESGMPNNRFLAERTGGTYSTLKVQPAELEDSGVYFCASSQGPGLNLYEQYFGPGTRLTVT.

The J gene is TRBJ2-3, the V gene TRBV6-5, with D perhaps matching TRBD2 (6 bases). Germline CDR1 MNHEY, CDR2 SVGAGI. Trimming stripped 6 bases from V and 0 bases from J, with 10 bases between. This CDR3 has 14 amino acids. DNA for the CDR3: TGTGCCAGCAGACTTGGACTAAGCACAGATACGCAGTATTTT. The encoded protein is CASRLGLSTDTQYF.

This chain's CDR3 is CASSRREGNEQYF. The CDR3 DNA follows: TGTGCCAGCAGTCGACGGGAAGGGAACGAGCAGTACTTC. J is TRBJ2-7 and V is TRBV6-5; D is perhaps TRBD2 (5 bases). The germline V gene encodes CDR1 MNHEY and CDR2 SVGAGI. The CDR3 runs to 13 residues. The V gene lost 5 bases and the J gene lost 5 bases, with 13 bases spanning the gap.

The J gene is TRBJ2-5, the V gene TRBV2; 7 bases match TRBD1. V trimming: 7 bases; J trimming: 2 bases; junction bases outside the gene matches: 10. This CDR3 is built from 15 residues. Germline V CDR1 and CDR2: SNHLY, FYNNEI. The CDR3 reads CASTLRTGQQETQYF. The CDR3 DNA follows: TGTGCCAGCACTCTCAGGACAGGACAACAAGAGACCCAGTACTTC. The full variable domain, completed using reference TRBV2 and TRBJ2-5, is EPEVTQTPSHQVTQMGQEVILRCVPISNHLYFYWYRQILGQKVEFLVSFYNNEISEKSEIFDDQFSVERPDGSNFTLKIRSTKLEDSAMYFCASTLRTGQQETQYFGPGTRLLVL.

This chain uses TRBV29-1 with TRBJ1-3, with D perhaps matching TRBD1 (5 bases). CDR1 SQVTM and CDR2 ANQGSEA come from the germline V gene. Trimming pared 6 bases from V and 0 bases from J, leaving 15 bases between. The CDR3 consists of 15 residues. The CDR3, as DNA: TGCAGCGTCGGTACAGGACAAAGCTCTGGAAACACCATATATTTT. Amino acids: CSVGTGQSSGNTIYF.

The chain is built from TRBV4-3 and TRBJ2-2, with TRBD2 identical over 9 bases. The length of the CDR3 is 17 residues. The germline V gene has CDR1 LGHNA and CDR2 YSLEER. With 1 base clipped from V and 2 bases from J, the junction kept 5 bases outside the gene matches. CDR3 sequence: CASSQALAGGNTGELFF. CDR3 nucleotide sequence: TGCGCCAGCAGCCAAGCACTAGCGGGCGGCAACACCGGGGAGCTGTTTTTT.

This rearrangement joins TRBV3-1 (or the pseudogene TRBV3-2) to TRBJ2-7, with 13 positions matching TRBD2. CDR3 size: 15 residues. The germline V gene has CDR1 LGHDT and CDR2 YNNKEL (reference sequence). The V segment lost 1 base and the J segment 3 bases; nucleotides outside the gene matches: 0. This CDR3 reads CASSQGTSGSYEQYF. CDR3 sequence (DNA): TGTGCCAGCAGCCAAGGGACTAGCGGGAGCTACGAGCAGTACTTC.

This clone was seen a few times. This rearrangement joins TRBV28 to TRBJ2-7, with TRBD2 as a possible D gene (6 bases). The CDR3 is 15 residues long. V was clipped by 2 bases and J by 0 bases, with 11 bases between them. Germline CDR1 and CDR2: MDHEN and SYDVKM. The CDR3 DNA sequence: TGTGCCAGCAGTTTACACCAGGACTACTCCTACGAGCAGTACTTC. This translates into CASSLHQDYSYEQYF.

V and J are TRBV7-2 and TRBJ2-3, with 8 nucleotides matching TRBD2. Trimming removed 6 bases from V and 2 bases from J; junction bases left unmatched: 7. From germline, CDR1 is SGHTA and CDR2 FQGNSA. This CDR3 has 15 residues. CDR3 region: CASSPTSGFTDTQYF. Here the CDR3 DNA reads TGTGCCAGCAGTCCCACTAGCGGATTCACAGATACGCAGTATTTT.

The chain couples TRBV7-9 to TRBJ2-1; 9 bases fit TRBD2. The CDR3 contains 16 residues. V lost 3 bases to trimming and J lost 4 bases; unmatched junction nucleotides: 7. The germline V gene has CDR1 SEHNR and CDR2 FQNEAQ (reference sequence). CDR3 region: CASSLTAGGQYNEQFF. CDR3 DNA: TGTGCCAGCAGCTTGACAGCGGGAGGCCAATACAATGAGCAGTTCTTC.